This T cell receptor beta chain was captured in a study of blood T cells in healthy people across ages. Then a second PCR, running roughly 7 to 11 cycles, was carried out with a sample-barcoded 5' primer and a J-beta primer mix. One entry per CDR3 protein results from TCRdb running MiXCR on the 5' RACE reads. Seen here are about 540,000 distinct CDR3 sequences, around 24% observed once, and the top ten hold 8.7%. This CDR3 is built from 17 residues. CDR1 is MGHRA and CDR2 is YSYEKL in the germline V gene. V shed 4 bases and J 6 bases; nucleotides not matched to a gene: 10. The sample also formed part of further work on T cells of mothers and their children. That study adds: A few healthy Caucasian mothers, along with their six children, were the donors. Extracted RNA, in its entirety, went into cDNA synthesis at approximately 1.5 ug per 15 ul. Slightly higher overlap, not significant, was seen in related mother-child pairs than in unrelated pairs.

Sequenced sample: blood. The rearrangement links TRBV4-1 to TRBJ1-5; TRBD1 matches 12 bases. This TCR was recovered from a boy aged 5-17 years in good health. This chain's CDR3 is CASSRTGTGGNGQPQHF. The CDR3 DNA follows: TGCGCCAGCAGCCGAACCGGGACAGGGGGCAACGGTCAGCCCCAGCATTTT.